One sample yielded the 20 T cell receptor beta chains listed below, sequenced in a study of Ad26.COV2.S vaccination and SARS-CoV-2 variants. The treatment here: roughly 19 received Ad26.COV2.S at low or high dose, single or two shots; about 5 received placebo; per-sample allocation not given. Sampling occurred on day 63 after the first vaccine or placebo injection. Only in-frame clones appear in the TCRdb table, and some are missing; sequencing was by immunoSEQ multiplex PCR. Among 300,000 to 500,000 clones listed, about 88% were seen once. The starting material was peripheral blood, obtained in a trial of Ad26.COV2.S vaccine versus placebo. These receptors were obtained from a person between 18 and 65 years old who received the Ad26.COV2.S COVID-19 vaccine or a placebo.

The CDR3 DNA sequence: TGCAGCTCCAACAAGGGGGCAATGGACACTGAAGCTTTCTTT. Translating it yields CSSNKGAMDTEAFF. This chain connects TRBV29-1 to TRBJ1-1; 7 bases are a match to TRBD1. J gave up 3 bases and V 8 bases, and 12 bases lay outside the gene matches. The CDR3 sequence is 14 residues long. CDR1 is SQVTM, CDR2 ANQGSEA, per germline.

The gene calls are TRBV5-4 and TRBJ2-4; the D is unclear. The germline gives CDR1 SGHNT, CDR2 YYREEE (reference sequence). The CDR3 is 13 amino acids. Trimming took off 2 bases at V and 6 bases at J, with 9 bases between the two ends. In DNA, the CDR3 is TGTGCCAGCAGCTTCAGAGAGGTAAACATTCAGTACTTC. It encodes CASSFREVNIQYF.

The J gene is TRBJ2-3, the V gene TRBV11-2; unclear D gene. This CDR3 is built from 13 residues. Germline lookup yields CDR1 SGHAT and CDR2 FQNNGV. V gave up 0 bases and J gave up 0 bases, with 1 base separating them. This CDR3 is CASSLDSTDTQYF. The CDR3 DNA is TGTGCCAGCAGCTTAGACAGCACAGATACGCAGTATTTT.

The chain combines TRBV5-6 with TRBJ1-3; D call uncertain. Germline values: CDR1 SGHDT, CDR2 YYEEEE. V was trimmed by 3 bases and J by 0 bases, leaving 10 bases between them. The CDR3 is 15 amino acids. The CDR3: CASSSRMLSGNTIYF. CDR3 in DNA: TGTGCCAGCAGCTCCCGGATGCTCTCTGGAAACACCATATATTTT.

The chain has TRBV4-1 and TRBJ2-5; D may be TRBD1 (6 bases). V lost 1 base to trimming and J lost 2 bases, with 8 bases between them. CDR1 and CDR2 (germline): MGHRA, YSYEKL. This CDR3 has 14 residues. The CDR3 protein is CASSQVDRQETQYF. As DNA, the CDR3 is TGCGCCAGCAGCCAAGTCGACAGGCAAGAGACCCAGTACTTC.

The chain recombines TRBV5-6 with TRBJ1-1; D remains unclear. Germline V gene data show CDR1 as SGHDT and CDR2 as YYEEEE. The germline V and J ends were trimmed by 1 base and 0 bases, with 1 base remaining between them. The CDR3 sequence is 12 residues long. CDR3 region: CASSLLNTEAFF. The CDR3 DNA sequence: TGTGCCAGCAGCTTGCTGAACACTGAAGCTTTCTTT.

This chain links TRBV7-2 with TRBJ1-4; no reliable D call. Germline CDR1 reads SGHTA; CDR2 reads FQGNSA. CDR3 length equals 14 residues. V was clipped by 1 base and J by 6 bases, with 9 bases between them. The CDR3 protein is CASSLVRQDEKLFF. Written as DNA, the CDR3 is TGTGCCAGCAGCTTAGTCAGGCAGGATGAAAAACTGTTTTTT.

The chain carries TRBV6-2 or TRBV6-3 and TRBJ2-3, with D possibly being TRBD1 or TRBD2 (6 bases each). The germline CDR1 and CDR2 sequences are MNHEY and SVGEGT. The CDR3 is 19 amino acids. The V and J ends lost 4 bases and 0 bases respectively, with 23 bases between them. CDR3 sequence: CASSSLARGHKSSTDTQYF. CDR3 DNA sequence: TGTGCCAGCAGTTCCCTAGCGAGGGGACACAAGAGTAGCACAGATACGCAGTATTTT.

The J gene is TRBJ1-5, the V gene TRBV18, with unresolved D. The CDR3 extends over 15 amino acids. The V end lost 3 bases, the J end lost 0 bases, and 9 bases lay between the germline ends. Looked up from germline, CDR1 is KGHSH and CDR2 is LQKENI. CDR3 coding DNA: TGTGCCAGCTCACCTGCGGATTTTAGCAATCAGCCCCAGCATTTT. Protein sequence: CASSPADFSNQPQHF.

CDR3 DNA: TGTGCCAGCAGCTCTCAAACAGGGTTGGACTCCTACGAGCAGTACTTC. Its protein is CASSSQTGLDSYEQYF. The rearrangement links TRBV7-9 to TRBJ2-7; tentative D call: TRBD1 (6 bases). The V end lost 4 bases, the J end lost 0 bases, and 16 bases lay between the germline ends. Germline V gene lookup returns CDR1 SEHNR and CDR2 FQNEAQ (reference sequence). The CDR3 has 16 amino acids.

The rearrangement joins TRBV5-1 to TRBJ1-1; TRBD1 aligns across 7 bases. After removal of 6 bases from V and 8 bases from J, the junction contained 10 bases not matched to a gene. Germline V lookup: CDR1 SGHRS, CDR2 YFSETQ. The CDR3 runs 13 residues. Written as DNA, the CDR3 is TGCGCCAGCATACGCTCCCAGACAGGGGAAGCTTTCTTT. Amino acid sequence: CASIRSQTGEAFF.

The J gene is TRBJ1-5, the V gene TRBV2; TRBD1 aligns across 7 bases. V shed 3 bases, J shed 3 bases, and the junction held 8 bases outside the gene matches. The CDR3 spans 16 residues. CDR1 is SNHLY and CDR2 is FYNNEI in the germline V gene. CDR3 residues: CASSDDRTGDNQPQHF. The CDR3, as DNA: TGTGCCAGCAGTGACGACCGGACAGGAGACAATCAGCCCCAGCATTTT.

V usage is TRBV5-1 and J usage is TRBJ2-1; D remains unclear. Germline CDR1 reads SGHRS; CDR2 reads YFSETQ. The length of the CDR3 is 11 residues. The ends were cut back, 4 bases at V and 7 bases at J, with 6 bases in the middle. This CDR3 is CASSGMNEQFF. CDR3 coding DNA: TGCGCCAGCAGCGGTATGAATGAGCAGTTCTTC.

The CDR3 DNA follows: TGTGCCAGCAGTAAACAGGGTAACTATGGCTACACCTTC. Protein sequence: CASSKQGNYGYTF. The genes are TRBV3-1 (or the pseudogene TRBV3-2) and TRBJ1-2; maybe TRBD1 (6 bases). The germline gives CDR1 LGHDT, CDR2 YNNKEL (reference sequence). V gave up 6 bases and J gave up 1 base, with 9 bases separating them. The CDR3 length is 13 residues.

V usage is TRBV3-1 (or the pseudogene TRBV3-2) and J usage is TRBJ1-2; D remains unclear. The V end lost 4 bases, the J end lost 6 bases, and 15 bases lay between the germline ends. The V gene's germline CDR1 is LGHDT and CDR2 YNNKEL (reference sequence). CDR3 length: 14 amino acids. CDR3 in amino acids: CASSREWGGNGYTF. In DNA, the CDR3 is TGTGCCAGCAGCCGGGAGTGGGGAGGGAATGGCTACACCTTC.

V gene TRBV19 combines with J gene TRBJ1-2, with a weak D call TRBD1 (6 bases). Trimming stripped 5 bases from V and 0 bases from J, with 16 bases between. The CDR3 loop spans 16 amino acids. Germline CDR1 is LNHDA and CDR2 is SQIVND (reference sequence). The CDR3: CASSPHDRSTNYGYTF. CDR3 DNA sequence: TGTGCCAGTAGTCCGCACGACAGGTCTACTAACTATGGCTACACCTTC.

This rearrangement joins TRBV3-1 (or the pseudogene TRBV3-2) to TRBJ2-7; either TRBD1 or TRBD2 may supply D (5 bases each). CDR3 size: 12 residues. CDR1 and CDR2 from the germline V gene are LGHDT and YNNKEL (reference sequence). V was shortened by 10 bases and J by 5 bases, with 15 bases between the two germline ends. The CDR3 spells CATRGDGNEQYF. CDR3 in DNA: TGTGCCACCCGGGGCGACGGGAACGAGCAGTACTTC.

CDR3 in DNA: TGTGCCAGCAGCCTAATCGCAGGGGGCGGTGGCTACACCTTC. Translation gives CASSLIAGGGGYTF. V usage is TRBV7-8 and J usage is TRBJ1-2, with 8 bases matching TRBD1. The CDR3 runs 14 residues. Germline CDR1 reads SGHVS; CDR2 reads FQNEAQ. V lost 5 bases and J lost 7; bases outside the gene matches: 9. The full variable domain, completed using reference TRBV7-8 and TRBJ1-2, is GAGVSQSPRYKVAKRGQDVALRCDPISGHVSLFWYQQALGQGPEFLTYFQNEAQLDKSGLPSDRFFAERPEGSVSTLKIQRTQQEDSAVYLCASSLIAGGGGYTFGSGTRLTVV.

DNA for the CDR3: TGTGCCAGCAGTACCGAGGGAGGGTTCGAGCAGTACTTC. It specifies CASSTEGGFEQYF. The chain recombines TRBV6-2 or TRBV6-3 with TRBJ2-7, with 7 positions matching TRBD2. The CDR3 loop spans 13 amino acids. Germline-derived CDR1 and CDR2 are MNHEY and SVGEGT. Trimming at V came to 5 bases and at J to 6 bases, leaving 7 bases not matched to a gene.

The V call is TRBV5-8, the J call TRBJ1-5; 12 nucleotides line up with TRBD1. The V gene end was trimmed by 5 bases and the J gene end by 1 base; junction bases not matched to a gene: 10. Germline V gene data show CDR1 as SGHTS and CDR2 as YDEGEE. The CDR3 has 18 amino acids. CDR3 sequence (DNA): TGTGCCAGCAGACCCGCCGGGACAGGGGGCGCGAGCAATCAGCCCCAGCATTTT. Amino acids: CASRPAGTGGASNQPQHF.